These 15 T cell receptor beta chains share one sample of origin, sequenced in a study of blood T cell repertoires in COVID-19. Clones were read by immunoSEQ multiplex PCR, and TCRdb kept only the in-frame ones, dropping some. The repertoire holds about 150,000 clones, with about four fifths as singletons. Sequencing was performed on peripheral blood. Every receptor here comes from a woman aged 55-69 years with acute or convalescent COVID-19.

This clone came up once. The chain carries TRBV13 and TRBJ1-4, with 12 positions matching TRBD1. CDR1 is PRHDT, CDR2 FYEKMQ, per germline (reference sequence). The CDR3 runs to 15 residues. Trimming cost V 4 bases and J 7 bases; bases outside gene matches: 4. CDR3 DNA: TGTGCCAGCAGCTCCCGGGACAGGGGGCCTGAAAAACTGTTTTTT. Protein product: CASSSRDRGPEKLFF. The variable domain in full, completed from reference TRBV13 and TRBJ1-4, reads AAGVIQSPRHLIKEKRETATLKCYPIPRHDTVYWYQQGPGQDPQFLISFYEKMQSDKGSIPDRFSAQQFSDYHSELNMSSLELGDSALYFCASSSRDRGPEKLFFGSGTQLSVL.

The rearrangement uses TRBV6-5 and TRBJ1-6, with 8 bases that match TRBD1. The CDR3 extends over 15 amino acids. The V gene end was trimmed by 6 bases and the J gene end by 8 bases; junction bases not matched to a gene: 9. Germline V gene sequence: CDR1 MNHEY, CDR2 SVGAGI. This CDR3 reads CASRRTGTEDSPLHF. The CDR3 bases are TGTGCCAGCAGGCGGACAGGGACGGAAGATTCACCCCTCCACTTT.

The gene calls are TRBV12-3 or TRBV12-4 and TRBJ2-2, with D perhaps matching TRBD2 (5 bases). The CDR3 has 12 residues. The V end was cut by 5 bases, the J end by 9 bases, with 10 bases between. DNA of the CDR3: TGTGCCAGCAGTGTGGGAGTCTGGGAGCTGTTTTTT. Its protein product is CASSVGVWELFF.

CDR3 residues: CASSQDLLNYGYTF. The DNA for the CDR3 is TGTGCCAGCAGCCAAGATTTACTCAACTATGGCTACACCTTC. V is TRBV3-1 (or the pseudogene TRBV3-2) and J is TRBJ1-2; D is undetermined. V was shortened by 0 bases and J by 2 bases, with 7 bases between the two germline ends. Germline V lookup: CDR1 LGHDT, CDR2 YNNKEL (reference sequence). This CDR3 region has 14 residues.

The genes are TRBV5-6 and TRBJ2-1; 7 nucleotides line up with TRBD2. Germline-derived CDR1 and CDR2 are SGHDT and YYEEEE. This CDR3 spans 15 amino acids. The V segment lost 4 bases and the J segment 7 bases; nucleotides outside the gene matches: 11. CDR3 region: CASSVVGGGKNEQFF. The CDR3, as DNA: TGTGCCAGCAGCGTAGTCGGCGGGGGAAAGAATGAGCAGTTCTTC.

The chain joins TRBV7-9 to TRBJ1-1; a weak D match, TRBD1 (5 bases). The CDR3 has 13 residues. Germline V CDR1 and CDR2: SEHNR, FQNEAQ (reference sequence). V lost 3 bases and J 3 bases, leaving 8 bases between the germline ends. DNA for the CDR3: TGTGCCAGCAGCTTCCGACAGTACACTGAAGCTTTCTTT. Amino acid sequence: CASSFRQYTEAFF.

This chain links TRBV10-1 with TRBJ1-2; no clear D. The CDR3 extends over 13 amino acids. Looked up from germline, CDR1 is WNHNN and CDR2 is SYGVQD (reference sequence). The germline V and J ends were trimmed by 2 bases and 1 base, with 5 bases remaining between them. For the CDR3, the DNA is TGCGCCAGCAGTGAGGGCTTTAACTATGGCTACACCTTC. Its protein is CASSEGFNYGYTF.

The chain joins TRBV28 to TRBJ1-1; unclear D gene. Germline V gene sequence: CDR1 MDHEN, CDR2 SYDVKM. Trimming pared 7 bases from V and 3 bases from J, leaving 12 bases between. The CDR3 spans 13 residues. The CDR3 protein is CASTYWAHTEAFF. The CDR3 nucleotides are TGTGCCAGCACTTACTGGGCCCACACTGAAGCTTTCTTT.

The chain is built from TRBV28 and TRBJ1-5, with 8 bases matching TRBD1. The CDR3 length is 16 residues. Looked up from germline, CDR1 is MDHEN and CDR2 is SYDVKM. The J segment lost 7 bases and the V segment lost 6 bases, leaving 14 bases of the junction unmatched. In DNA, the CDR3 is TGTGCCAGCAGCTCCTACCCGACAGGGGTGGACCAGCCCCAGCATTTT. Its protein product is CASSSYPTGVDQPQHF.

V usage is TRBV9 and J usage is TRBJ2-1; TRBD1 matches at 8 bases. With 3 bases clipped from V and 8 bases from J, the junction kept 4 bases outside the gene matches. The CDR3 consists of 13 residues. Germline V gene lookup returns CDR1 SGDLS and CDR2 YYNGEE. The CDR3 sequence is CASSEGQEYEQFF. For the CDR3, the DNA is TGTGCCAGCAGCGAGGGACAGGAGTATGAGCAGTTCTTC.

The chain uses TRBV10-3 and TRBJ1-2, with 8 nucleotides matching TRBD1. Germline CDR1 is ENHRY and CDR2 is SYGVKD. The CDR3 spans 15 residues. The V gene end was trimmed by 6 bases and the J gene end by 7 bases; junction bases not matched to a gene: 13. The CDR3, as DNA: TGTGCCATCAGATGGGACAGGCTGGCATATGGTGGCTACACCTTC. It translates to CAIRWDRLAYGGYTF.

The rearrangement uses TRBV28 and TRBJ1-1, with TRBD1 identical over 7 bases. The CDR3 loop spans 16 amino acids. CDR1 MDHEN and CDR2 SYDVKM come from the germline V gene. Germline trimming cut 3 bases from V and 3 bases from J; bases unmatched to any gene: 10. CDR3 in DNA: TGTGCCAGCAGTTTTTGGTCGAAGGGGGCTTACACTGAAGCTTTCTTT. Its protein is CASSFWSKGAYTEAFF.

The chain is built from TRBV6-5 and TRBJ1-6; no clear D gene. This CDR3 contains 16 residues. Trimming took off 0 bases at V and 8 bases at J, with 14 bases between the two ends. Germline CDR1 reads MNHEY; CDR2 reads SVGAGI. CDR3 coding DNA: TGTGCCAGCAGTTACTCGAATAGACCGCGGGATTCACCCCTCCACTTT. Translating gives CASSYSNRPRDSPLHF.

The chain has TRBV5-8 and TRBJ1-6, with TRBD1 identical over 7 bases. Germline loops: CDR1 SGHTS, CDR2 YDEGEE. V was pared by 8 bases and J by 10 bases, with 12 bases of the junction left unmatched. This CDR3 is built from 14 residues. CDR3 residues: CASSSGDRRSPLHF. The CDR3 DNA reads TGTGCCAGTTCGTCCGGGGACAGACGCTCACCCCTCCACTTT.

The gene calls are TRBV29-1 and TRBJ1-3; the D gene is possibly TRBD1 (5 bases). The CDR3 runs 12 residues. The V gene's germline CDR1 is SQVTM and CDR2 ANQGSEA. V lost 7 bases to trimming and J lost 1 base, with 8 bases between them. The DNA of the CDR3 is TGCAGCGGCAAGGGGTCTGGAAACACCATATATTTT. Translating it yields CSGKGSGNTIYF.